Shown below are 13 T cell receptor beta chains from a single sample sequenced in a study of T cell clonality in common variable immunodeficiency. Repertoires were generated with immunoSEQ multiplex PCR, while TCRdb's copy carries only in-frame clones and drops some. Found here are tens of thousands of clones, no singletons; the ten largest cover just over 2%. The sequenced sample consisted of peripheral blood mononuclear cells. The source of these receptors is a person aged 18 to 75 in good health.

This clone occurred many times. The covered CDR3 bases are TGTGCCAGCAGTGAGAACTACATCCAAGAGACC. Translating gives CASSENYIQET. The full CDR3 is CASSENYIQETQYF. The genes are TRBV2 and TRBJ2-5; D is unclear. The read ends 3 residues shy of where the CDR3 ends; the end is completed using the germline J gene. This CDR3 region has 14 residues. CDR1 is SNHLY, CDR2 FYNNEI, per germline. V gave up 3 bases and J gave up 1 base, with 9 bases separating them.

This clone showed up many times. The sequenced fragment ends 3 residues before the CDR3 boundary, so the rest is inferred from the germline J gene. The V call is TRBV19, the J call TRBJ1-1, with 8 bases that match TRBD1. The CDR3 consists of 13 residues. Looked up from germline, CDR1 is LNHDA and CDR2 is SQIVND (reference sequence). After removal of 7 bases from V and 5 bases from J, the junction contained 6 bases not matched to a gene. CDR3 sequence reads: CASNDRGDTEAFF. Partial CDR3 DNA: TGTGCCAGTAATGACAGGGGAGATACTGAA.

This clone was picked up many times. The read halts 3 residues ahead of the CDR3 end, with the missing end drawn from the germline J gene. The chain combines TRBV18 with TRBJ1-5; 8 positions match TRBD1. Trimming took 3 bases from V and 1 from J; bases not matched to a gene: 5. The CDR3 has 16 residues. Germline V CDR1 and CDR2: KGHSH, LQKENI. The CDR3 reads CASSPAGQGSNQPQHF. Partial CDR3 DNA: TGTGCCAGCTCACCGGCCGGACAGGGAAGCAATCAGCCC. Together with reference TRBV18 and TRBJ1-5, the CDR3 gives the full variable domain: NAGVMQNPRHLVRRRGQEARLRCSPMKGHSHVYWYRQLPEEGLKFMVYLQKENIIDESGMPKERFSAEFPKEGPSILRIQQVVRGDSAAYFCASSPAGQGSNQPQHFGDGTRLSIL.

This clone was detected many times. The read ends 3 residues before the CDR3 terminus; that terminus is restored from the germline J gene. The chain employs TRBV30 and TRBJ2-3; no reliable D call. V lost 2 bases, J lost 2 bases, and 8 bases lay in between. Germline V gene lookup returns CDR1 GTSNPN and CDR2 SVGIG (reference sequence). This CDR3 spans 13 amino acids. CDR3 DNA (partial): TGTGCCTGGAGTATCACAATCACAGATACG. Protein product: CAWSITITDT. The CDR3 in full is CAWSITITDTQYF.

This clone was seen repeatedly, ten times or more. The covered CDR3 bases are TGTGCCAGCAGTTTACTGGCTAGCGGGAGAACCGGGGAG. It encodes CASSLLASGRTGE. The full CDR3 protein reads CASSLLASGRTGELFF. The chain combines TRBV28 with TRBJ2-2; 10 bases are a match to TRBD2. The CDR3 goes on 3 residues after the read ends, and that part is filled in from the germline J gene. Trimming removed 2 bases from V and 5 bases from J; junction bases left unmatched: 5. Germline-derived CDR1 and CDR2 are MDHEN and SYDVKM. This CDR3 contains 16 residues.

This clone has a count of ten or more. The CDR3 extends 3 residues past the end of the read, so its final part is completed from the germline J gene. The chain joins TRBV2 to TRBJ2-2; 13 nucleotides align to TRBD2. The germline V gene has CDR1 SNHLY and CDR2 FYNNEI. There are 16 residues in the CDR3. V was pared by 9 bases and J by 1 base, with 5 bases of the junction left unmatched. The CDR3 bases that were read are TGTGCCAGAGGACTAGCGGGAGCGAAGAACACCGGGGAG. Its protein product is CARGLAGAKNTGE. The full-length CDR3 reads as CARGLAGAKNTGELFF.

This clone was seen at least ten times. The observed sequence ends 3 residues before the CDR3 terminus, with the missing tail filled in from the germline J gene. The chain links TRBV11-2 to TRBJ1-5; D gene unclear. The V end was cut by 1 base, the J end by 4 bases, with 8 bases between. CDR1 and CDR2 from the germline V gene are SGHAT and FQNNGV. This CDR3 has 14 amino acids. CDR3 amino acids: CASSLGPENQPQHF. The covered CDR3 bases are TGTGCCAGCAGCTTAGGGCCAGAAAATCAGCCC.

This clone was seen at least ten times. The CDR3 end is not reached by the read, which stops 3 residues before it; the germline J gene fills it in. The genes are TRBV5-1 and TRBJ2-7, with D tentatively TRBD1 or TRBD2 (5 bases each). Germline CDR1 is SGHRS and CDR2 is YFSETQ. Deletions cut 5 bases from V and 3 bases from J, with 12 bases between. This CDR3 spans 13 amino acids. CDR3 bases read: TGCGCCAGCAGGAGGGAGCAGGGCTACGAG. It specifies CASRREQGYE. The complete CDR3 sequence is CASRREQGYEQYF.

In this sample, this clone turned up many times. The CDR3 end is not reached by the read, which stops 3 residues before it; the germline J gene fills it in. V usage is TRBV7-2 and J usage is TRBJ2-7; weak D call: TRBD2 (6 bases). CDR3 size: 15 residues. Germline lookup yields CDR1 SGHTA and CDR2 FQGNSA. The ends were cut back, 5 bases at V and 3 bases at J, with 17 bases in the middle. The CDR3 loop reads CASSPGLTQVYEQYF. Partial CDR3 DNA: TGTGCCAGCAGCCCCGGACTAACCCAAGTCTACGAG.

To note about this clone: The CDR3 extends 3 residues past the end of the read, so its final part is completed from the germline J gene. The chain carries TRBV5-5 and TRBJ1-2, with unresolved D. The CDR3 loop spans 13 amino acids. Germline V lookup: CDR1 SGHKS, CDR2 YYEKEE (reference sequence). Partial CDR3 DNA: TGTGCCAGCAGCCCTTATGTAGTCGAAGGC. Its protein is CASSPYVVEG. The entire CDR3 protein reads CASSPYVVEGYTF.

This clone was counted ten times or more. The missing CDR3 end, 3 residues past where the read stops, is filled in from the germline J gene. The genes are TRBV6-4 and TRBJ2-1, with 12 bases identical to TRBD2. V gave up 0 bases and J gave up 8 bases; unmatched junction bases: 5. This CDR3 contains 16 residues. In germline, CDR1 is MRHNA, CDR2 SNTAGT. CDR3 sequence: CASSDSASGRADEQFF. The part of the CDR3 DNA that was read is TGTGCCAGCAGTGACTCGGCTAGCGGGAGGGCCGATGAG.

Ten or more counts support this clone. The CDR3 end is not reached by the read, which stops 3 residues before it; the germline J gene fills it in. This chain connects TRBV12-3 or TRBV12-4 to TRBJ2-1; D is possibly TRBD2 (6 bases). Trimming left V 3 bases short and J 3 bases short, with 15 bases between. This CDR3 has 16 residues. The CDR3 protein is CASSLSVAGNYNEQFF. Incomplete CDR3 DNA: TGTGCCAGCAGTTTGTCCGTGGCGGGGAACTACAATGAG.

Many counts were recorded for this clone. CDR3 DNA (partial): TGTGCCAGCAGTCCGCAAACAGGGAGCTGGCTACATGAG. Its protein product is CASSPQTGSWLHE. The full-length CDR3 reads as CASSPQTGSWLHEQFF. The V and J genes are TRBV28 and TRBJ2-1; D is perhaps TRBD1 (6 bases). From the germline J gene comes the end of the CDR3, since the read stops 3 residues before it. The CDR3 spans 16 residues. V was pared by 5 bases and J by 8 bases, with 22 bases between. The V gene's germline CDR1 is MDHEN and CDR2 SYDVKM.